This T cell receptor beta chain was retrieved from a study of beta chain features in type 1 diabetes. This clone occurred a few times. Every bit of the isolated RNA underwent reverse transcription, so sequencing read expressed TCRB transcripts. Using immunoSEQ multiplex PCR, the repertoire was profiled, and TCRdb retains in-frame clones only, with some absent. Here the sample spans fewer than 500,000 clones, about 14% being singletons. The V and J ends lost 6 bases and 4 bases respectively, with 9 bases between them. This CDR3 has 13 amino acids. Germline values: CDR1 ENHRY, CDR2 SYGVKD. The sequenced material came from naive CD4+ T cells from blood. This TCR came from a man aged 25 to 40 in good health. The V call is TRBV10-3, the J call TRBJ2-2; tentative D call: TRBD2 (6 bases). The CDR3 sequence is CAIRWEATGELFF. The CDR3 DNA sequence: TGTGCCATCAGATGGGAGGCCACCGGGGAGCTGTTTTTT.